This TCR beta chain stems from a study of early T cells in non-severe SARS-CoV-2 infection. Study-level findings and limits: Reliance on VDJdb matching favored anti-spike CD8 responses; private and CD4 specificities were missed.

The sample holds many counts of this clonotype. The target antigen is unknown. Individually, cDNA molecules had unique molecular identifiers attached to them. MiXCR, run by TCRdb on the 5' RACE reads, gives a single entry per CDR3 protein. This sample has fewer than 35,000 distinct CDR3 sequences, with roughly 9.2% found just once. The receptor's source is an adult who was a healthcare worker with PCR-confirmed SARS-CoV-2 infection or an uninfected control (not recorded which). The material sequenced was whole blood.

This CDR3 is CASSRGLGGQGEQFF. CDR3 DNA: TGTGCCAGCAGCCGAGGGTTGGGGGGCCAGGGTGAGCAGTTCTTC. The chain employs TRBV5-4 and TRBJ2-1; either TRBD1 or TRBD2 may supply D (6 bases each). Deletions cut 4 bases from V and 9 bases from J, with 20 bases between. Germline-derived CDR1 and CDR2 are SGHNT and YYREEE (reference sequence). The CDR3 length is 15 residues.